This entry concerns a single TCR beta chain. Its antigen remains unidentified. This sample stems from a study of OX40 agonist ivuxolimab in advanced cancers. As for the study in general: Partial responses were achieved by three patients, of whom one had hepatocellular carcinoma and two had cutaneous melanoma.

Assay: immunoSEQ multiplex PCR; the TCRdb copy retains only in-frame clones and omits some. This table has fewer than 95,000 clones, roughly 89% appearing once. V was pared by 6 bases and J by 6 bases, with 20 bases between. In germline, CDR1 is MNHEY, CDR2 SVGAGI. The CDR3 runs to 15 residues. Regarding the study as a whole: Expanded clones were, on average, more numerous among CD8+ T cells than CD4+.

Source: CD4+ or CD8+ T cells sorted from blood, taken in a trial of the OX40 agonist ivuxolimab. The receptor was derived from an adult with an advanced solid tumor such as melanoma, head and neck, liver or kidney cancer. This chain joins TRBV6-5 and TRBJ1-2; D not certain. The CDR3 here is CASRTSDLRGNGYTF. CDR3 in DNA: TGTGCCAGCAGGACCTCAGACTTAAGAGGAAATGGCTACACCTTC.